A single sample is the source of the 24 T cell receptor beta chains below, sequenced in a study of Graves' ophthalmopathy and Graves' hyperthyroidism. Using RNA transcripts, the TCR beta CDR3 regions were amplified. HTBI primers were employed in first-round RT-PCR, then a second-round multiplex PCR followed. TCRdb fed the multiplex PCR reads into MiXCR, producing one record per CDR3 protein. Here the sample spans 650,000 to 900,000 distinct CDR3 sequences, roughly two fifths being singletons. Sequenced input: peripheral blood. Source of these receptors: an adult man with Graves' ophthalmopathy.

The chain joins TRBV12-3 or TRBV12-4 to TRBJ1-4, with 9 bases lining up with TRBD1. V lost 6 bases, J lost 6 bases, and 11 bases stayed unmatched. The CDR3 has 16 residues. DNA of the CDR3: TGTGCCAGCAGCCAAGATCCCGGGACAGGGTATGAAAAACTGTTTTTT. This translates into CASSQDPGTGYEKLFF.

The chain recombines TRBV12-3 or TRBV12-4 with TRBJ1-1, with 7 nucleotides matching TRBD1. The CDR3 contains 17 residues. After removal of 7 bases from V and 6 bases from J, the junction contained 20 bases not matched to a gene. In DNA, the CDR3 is TGTGCCAGCACCAAGGTGGGGACAAGTAGGGGGCTCGCTGAAGCTTTCTTT. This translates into CASTKVGTSRGLAEAFF.

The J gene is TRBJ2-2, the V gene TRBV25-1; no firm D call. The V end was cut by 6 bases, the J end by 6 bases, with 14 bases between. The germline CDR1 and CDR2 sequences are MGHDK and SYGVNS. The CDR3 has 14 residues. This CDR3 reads CASSQISGAGELFF. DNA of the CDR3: TGTGCCAGCAGCCAAATCTCCGGTGCCGGGGAGCTGTTTTTT. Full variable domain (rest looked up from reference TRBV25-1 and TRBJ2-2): EADIYQTPRYLVIGTGKKITLECSQTMGHDKMYWYQQDPGMELHLIHYSYGVNSTEKGDLSSESTVSRIRTEHFPLTLESARPSHTSQYLCASSQISGAGELFFGEGSRLTVL.

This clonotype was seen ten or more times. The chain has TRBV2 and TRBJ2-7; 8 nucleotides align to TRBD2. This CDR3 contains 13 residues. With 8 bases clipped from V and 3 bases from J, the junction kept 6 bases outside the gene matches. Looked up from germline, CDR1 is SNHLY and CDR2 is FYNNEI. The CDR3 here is CASLPGGGYEQYF. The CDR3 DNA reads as TGTGCCAGCCTCCCGGGAGGGGGCTACGAGCAGTACTTC.

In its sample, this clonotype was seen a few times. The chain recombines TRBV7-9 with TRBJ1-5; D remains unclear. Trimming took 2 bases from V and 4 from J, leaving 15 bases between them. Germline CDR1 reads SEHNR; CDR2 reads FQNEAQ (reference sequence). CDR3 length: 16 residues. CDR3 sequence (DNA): TGTGCCAGCAGCTTAAGTCTGAGGGCTGGGAATCAGCCCCAGCATTTT. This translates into CASSLSLRAGNQPQHF. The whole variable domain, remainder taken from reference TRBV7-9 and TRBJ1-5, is DTGVSQNPRHKITKRGQNVTFRCDPISEHNRLYWYRQTLGQGPEFLTYFQNEAQLEKSRLLSDRFSAERPKGSFSTLEIQRTEQGDSAMYLCASSLSLRAGNQPQHFGDGTRLSIL.

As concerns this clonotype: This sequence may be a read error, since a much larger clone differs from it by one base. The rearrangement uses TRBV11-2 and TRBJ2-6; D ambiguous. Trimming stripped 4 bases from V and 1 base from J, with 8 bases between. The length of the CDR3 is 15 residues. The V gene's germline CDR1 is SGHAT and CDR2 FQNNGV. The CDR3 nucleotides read TGTGCCAGCAGCTCAAGATGGTCTGGGGCCAACGTCCTGACTTTC. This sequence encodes CASSSRWSGANVLTF.

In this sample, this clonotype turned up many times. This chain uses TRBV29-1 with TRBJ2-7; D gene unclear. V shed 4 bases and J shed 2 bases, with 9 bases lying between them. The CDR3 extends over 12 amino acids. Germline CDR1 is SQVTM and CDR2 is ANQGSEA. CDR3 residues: CSVVAPTYEQYF. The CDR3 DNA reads TGCAGCGTTGTGGCCCCAACCTACGAGCAGTACTTC.

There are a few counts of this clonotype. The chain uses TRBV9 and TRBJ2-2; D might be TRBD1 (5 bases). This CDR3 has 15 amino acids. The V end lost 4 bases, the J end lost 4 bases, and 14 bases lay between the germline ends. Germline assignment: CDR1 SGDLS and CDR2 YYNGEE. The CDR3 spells CASSLRQSTTGELFF. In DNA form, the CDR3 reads TGTGCCAGCAGCCTCAGACAGTCGACCACCGGGGAGCTGTTTTTT.

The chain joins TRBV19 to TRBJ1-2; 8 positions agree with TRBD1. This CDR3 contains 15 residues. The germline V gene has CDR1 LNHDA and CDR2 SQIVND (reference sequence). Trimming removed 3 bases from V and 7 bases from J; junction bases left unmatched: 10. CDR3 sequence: CASSIRPRGPSGYTF. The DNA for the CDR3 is TGTGCCAGTAGTATTCGACCCAGGGGGCCAAGTGGCTACACCTTC.

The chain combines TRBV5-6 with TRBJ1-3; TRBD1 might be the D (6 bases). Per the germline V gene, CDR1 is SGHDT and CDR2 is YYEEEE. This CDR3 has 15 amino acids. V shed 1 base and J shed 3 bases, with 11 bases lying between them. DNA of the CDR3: TGTGCCAGCAGCTTGAGGGGGGCGAATGGAAACACCATATATTTT. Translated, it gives CASSLRGANGNTIYF.

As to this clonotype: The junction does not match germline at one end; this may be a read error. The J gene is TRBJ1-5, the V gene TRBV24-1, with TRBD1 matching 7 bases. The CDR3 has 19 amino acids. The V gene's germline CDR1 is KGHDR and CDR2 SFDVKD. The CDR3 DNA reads TGTGCCAGCAGTATAAAACAAGGACAGGCGATAAATAGCAATCAGCCCCAGCATTTT. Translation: CASSIKQGQAINSNQPQHF.

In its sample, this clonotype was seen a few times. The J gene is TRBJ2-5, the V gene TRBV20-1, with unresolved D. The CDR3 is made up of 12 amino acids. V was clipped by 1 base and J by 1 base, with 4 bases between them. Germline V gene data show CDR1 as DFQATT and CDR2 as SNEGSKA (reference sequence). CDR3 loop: CSARGVQETQYF. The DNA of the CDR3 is TGCAGTGCTAGAGGAGTCCAAGAGACCCAGTACTTC.

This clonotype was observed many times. The DNA of the CDR3 is TGTGCCAGCAGTAAGATGGACAGGGCGGGGAAACTGTTTTTT. Its translation is CASSKMDRAGKLFF. The chain carries TRBV12-3 or TRBV12-4 and TRBJ1-4; 8 bases line up with TRBD1. The length of the CDR3 is 14 residues. V lost 5 bases to trimming and J lost 11 bases; unmatched junction nucleotides: 10.

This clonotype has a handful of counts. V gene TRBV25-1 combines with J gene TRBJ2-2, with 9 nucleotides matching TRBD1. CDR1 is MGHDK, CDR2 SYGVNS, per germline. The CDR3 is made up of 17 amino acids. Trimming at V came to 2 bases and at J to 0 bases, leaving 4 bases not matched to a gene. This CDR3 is CASSETGTGTNTGELFF. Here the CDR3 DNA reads TGTGCCAGCAGTGAAACCGGGACAGGGACGAACACCGGGGAGCTGTTTTTT.

CDR3 protein: CASRRTFSSLGKSSYEQYF. DNA for the CDR3: TGTGCCAGCAGGCGGACATTTTCTAGTCTGGGAAAAAGCTCCTACGAGCAGTACTTC. This chain joins TRBV7-9 and TRBJ2-7; tentative D call: TRBD1 (5 bases). The germline CDR1 and CDR2 sequences are SEHNR and FQNEAQ (reference sequence). Trimming cost V 6 bases and J 0 bases, with 27 bases left between them. The CDR3 has 19 amino acids.

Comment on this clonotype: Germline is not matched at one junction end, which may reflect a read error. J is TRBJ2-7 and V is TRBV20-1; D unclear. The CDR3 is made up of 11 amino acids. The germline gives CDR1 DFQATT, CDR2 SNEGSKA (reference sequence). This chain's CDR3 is CSARESFEQYF. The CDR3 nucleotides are TGCAGTGCTAGGGAGTCCTTCGAGCAGTACTTC.

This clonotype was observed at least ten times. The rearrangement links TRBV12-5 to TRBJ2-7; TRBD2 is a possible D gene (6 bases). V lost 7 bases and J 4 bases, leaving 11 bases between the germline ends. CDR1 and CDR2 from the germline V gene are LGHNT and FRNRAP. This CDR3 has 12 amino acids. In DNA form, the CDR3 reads TGTGCTAGTGCGAAGGAGGGGTACGAGCAGTACTTC. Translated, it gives CASAKEGYEQYF.

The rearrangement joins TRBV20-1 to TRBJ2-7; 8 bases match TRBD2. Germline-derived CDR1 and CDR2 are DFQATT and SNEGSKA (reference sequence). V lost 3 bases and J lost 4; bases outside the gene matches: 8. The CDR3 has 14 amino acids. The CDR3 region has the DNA TGCAGTGCTAGCACCCAACGGGGGGGGTACGAGCAGTACTTC. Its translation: CSASTQRGGYEQYF.

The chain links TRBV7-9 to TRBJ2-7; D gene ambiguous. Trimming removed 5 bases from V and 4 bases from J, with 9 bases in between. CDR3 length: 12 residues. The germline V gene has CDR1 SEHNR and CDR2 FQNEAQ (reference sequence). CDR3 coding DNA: TGTGCCAGCAGCCTCTTAGAGTACGAGCAGTACTTC. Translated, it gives CASSLLEYEQYF.

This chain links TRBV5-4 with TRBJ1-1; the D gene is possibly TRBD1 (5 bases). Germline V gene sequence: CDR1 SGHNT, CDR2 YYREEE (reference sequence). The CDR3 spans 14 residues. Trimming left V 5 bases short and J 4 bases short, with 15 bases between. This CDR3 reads CASSPFAGTTEAFF. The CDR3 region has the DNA TGTGCCAGCAGTCCCTTCGCAGGGACCACTGAAGCTTTCTTT. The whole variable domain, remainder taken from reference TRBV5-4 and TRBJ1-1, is ETGVTQSPTHLIKTRGQQVTLRCSSQSGHNTVSWYQQALGQGPQFIFQYYREEENGRGNFPPRFSGLQFPNYSSELNVNALELDDSALYLCASSPFAGTTEAFFGQGTRLTVV.

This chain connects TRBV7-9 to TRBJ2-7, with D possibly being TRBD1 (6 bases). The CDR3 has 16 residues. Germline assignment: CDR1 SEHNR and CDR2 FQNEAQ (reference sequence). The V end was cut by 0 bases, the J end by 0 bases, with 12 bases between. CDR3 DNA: TGTGCCAGCAGCTTAGCTTCCCAGGGGCGCTCCTACGAGCAGTACTTC. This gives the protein CASSLASQGRSYEQYF.

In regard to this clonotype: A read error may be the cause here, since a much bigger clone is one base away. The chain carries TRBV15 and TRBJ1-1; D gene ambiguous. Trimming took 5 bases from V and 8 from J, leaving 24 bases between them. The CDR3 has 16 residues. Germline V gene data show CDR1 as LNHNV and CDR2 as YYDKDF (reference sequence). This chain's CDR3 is CATSGSAPSWGMEAFF. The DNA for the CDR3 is TGTGCCACCAGCGGCTCAGCCCCCTCCTGGGGTATGGAAGCTTTCTTT.

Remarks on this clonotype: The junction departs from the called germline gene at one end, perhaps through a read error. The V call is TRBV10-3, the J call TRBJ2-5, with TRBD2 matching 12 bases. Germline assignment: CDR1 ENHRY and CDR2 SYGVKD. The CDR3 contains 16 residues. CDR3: CASSSGRLAGVETQYF. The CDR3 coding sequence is TGTGCCAGCAGTTCCGGACGACTAGCGGGGGTGGAGACCCAGTACTTC.

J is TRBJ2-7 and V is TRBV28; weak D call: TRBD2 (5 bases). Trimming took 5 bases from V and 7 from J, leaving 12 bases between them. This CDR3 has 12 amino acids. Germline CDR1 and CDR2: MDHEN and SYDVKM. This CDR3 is CASSPWTGEQYF. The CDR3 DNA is TGTGCCAGCAGTCCGTGGACTGGGGAGCAGTACTTC.